One sample yielded the 19 T cell receptor beta chains listed below, sequenced in a study of STAT5B mutations in CD4+ large granular lymphocyte leukemia. Only in-frame clones appear in the TCRdb table, and some are missing; sequencing was by immunoSEQ multiplex PCR. The data show approximately 34,000 clones, around three quarters seen once. The sample taken for sequencing was CD4+ T cells from blood buffy coats. These receptors all come from a human donor in good health.

This chain uses TRBV6-6 with TRBJ1-3; D gene ambiguous. Per the germline V gene, CDR1 is MNHNY and CDR2 is SVGAGI (reference sequence). This CDR3 spans 14 amino acids. The germline V and J ends were trimmed by 2 bases and 2 bases, with 7 bases remaining between them. The CDR3 DNA reads TGTGCCAGCAGTTACGTCGGTACTGGAAACACCATATATTTT. It codes for CASSYVGTGNTIYF.

This clone was detected only a few times. The rearrangement uses TRBV2 and TRBJ2-3; D is ambiguous. Trimming took 3 bases from V and 5 from J, leaving 6 bases between them. CDR3 length: 12 amino acids. Germline-derived CDR1 and CDR2 are SNHLY and FYNNEI. CDR3 region: CASSEQLDTQYF. As DNA, the CDR3 is TGTGCCAGCAGTGAGCAACTAGATACGCAGTATTTT. Drawing the rest from reference TRBV2 and TRBJ2-3, the complete variable domain is EPEVTQTPSHQVTQMGQEVILRCVPISNHLYFYWYRQILGQKVEFLVSFYNNEISEKSEIFDDQFSVERPDGSNFTLKIRSTKLEDSAMYFCASSEQLDTQYFGPGTRLTVL.

In its sample, this clone was seen once. The chain has TRBV5-6 and TRBJ2-3, with TRBD2 matching over 10 bases. The CDR3 is made up of 16 amino acids. With V trimmed by 4 bases and J by 2 bases, 7 bases remained unmatched. Per the germline V gene, CDR1 is SGHDT and CDR2 is YYEEEE. The CDR3: CASSGGLAVTTDTQYF. As DNA, the CDR3 is TGTGCCAGCAGCGGTGGACTAGCGGTGACCACAGATACGCAGTATTTT.

In DNA form, the CDR3 reads TGTGCCTGGAGGGAGACAGGGGTAACCGGGGAGCTGTTTTTT. It specifies CAWRETGVTGELFF. V and J are TRBV30 and TRBJ2-2, with 8 bases identical to TRBD1. CDR3 length equals 14 residues. Per the germline V gene, CDR1 is GTSNPN and CDR2 is SVGIG (reference sequence). V gave up 3 bases and J gave up 5 bases; unmatched junction bases: 5.

V usage is TRBV18 and J usage is TRBJ1-2; 8 nucleotides agree with TRBD1. This CDR3 has 16 residues. V was pared by 5 bases and J by 1 base, with 9 bases of the junction left unmatched. Germline lookup yields CDR1 KGHSH and CDR2 LQKENI. This chain's CDR3 is CASSKSGTGVNYGYTF. CDR3 bases: TGTGCCAGCTCAAAGTCCGGGACAGGCGTTAACTATGGCTACACCTTC.

In its sample, this clone was seen a few times. CDR3 sequence: CASSLGDRGEKLFF. The CDR3, as DNA: TGTGCCAGCAGCTTAGGGGACAGGGGTGAAAAACTGTTTTTT. The chain uses TRBV7-6 and TRBJ1-4; 10 bases are shared with TRBD1. This CDR3 region has 14 residues. V dropped 1 base and J dropped 7; count of bases not matched to a gene: 0. The V gene's germline CDR1 is SGHVS and CDR2 FNYEAQ. Based on the CDR3 plus reference TRBV7-6 and TRBJ1-4, the full variable domain is GAGVSQSPRYKVTKRGQDVALRCDPISGHVSLYWYRQALGQGPEFLTYFNYEAQQDKSGLPNDRFSAERPEGSISTLTIQRTEQRDSAMYRCASSLGDRGEKLFFGSGTQLSVL.

This clone was detected only a few times. V and J are TRBV19 and TRBJ1-2; D gene uncertain. With 0 bases removed from V and 7 bases from J, the gap between germline ends came to 12 bases. The CDR3 sequence is 14 residues long. Germline V gene lookup returns CDR1 LNHDA and CDR2 SQIVND (reference sequence). CDR3 sequence: CASSIDLQGRGYTF. The DNA for the CDR3 is TGTGCCAGTAGTATAGATCTCCAAGGACGTGGCTACACCTTC.

The chain combines TRBV2 with TRBJ1-3; D is unresolved. CDR1 and CDR2 (germline): SNHLY, FYNNEI. Trimming took off 2 bases at V and 0 bases at J, with 8 bases between the two ends. The CDR3 is 15 residues long. CDR3 sequence reads: CASSEYRGSGNTIYF. The CDR3 bases are TGTGCCAGCAGTGAATACCGGGGCTCTGGAAACACCATATATTTT.

This clone has only a few counts. This chain uses TRBV28 with TRBJ1-4; D gene ambiguous. The CDR3 is made up of 15 amino acids. CDR1 is MDHEN and CDR2 is SYDVKM in the germline V gene. Trimming stripped 2 bases from V and 8 bases from J, with 15 bases between. The chain's CDR3 is CASSLGGEGLEKLFF. The CDR3 DNA sequence: TGTGCCAGCAGTTTAGGAGGAGAAGGTTTAGAAAAACTGTTTTTT.

This chain links TRBV5-6 with TRBJ2-5, with 11 bases that match TRBD2. V gave up 5 bases and J gave up 4 bases; unmatched junction bases: 4. Per germline, CDR1 SGHDT and CDR2 YYEEEE. The CDR3 sequence is 14 residues long. CDR3 region: CASRLAGGRETQYF. For the CDR3, the DNA is TGTGCCAGCAGGTTAGCGGGGGGGCGAGAGACCCAGTACTTC.

The chain links TRBV5-1 to TRBJ2-1; 12 nucleotides align to TRBD2. Germline CDR1 SGHRS, CDR2 YFSETQ. CDR3 length: 16 amino acids. The V segment lost 4 bases and the J segment 7 bases; nucleotides outside the gene matches: 9. The CDR3 is CASSLTLAGGKNEQFF. CDR3 DNA sequence: TGCGCCAGCAGCCTGACCCTAGCGGGAGGGAAGAATGAGCAGTTCTTC. The whole variable domain, remainder taken from reference TRBV5-1 and TRBJ2-1, is KAGVTQTPRYLIKTRGQQVTLSCSPISGHRSVSWYQQTPGQGLQFLFEYFSETQRNKGNFPGRFSGRQFSNSRSEMNVSTLELGDSALYLCASSLTLAGGKNEQFFGPGTRLTVL.

This clone was counted a few times. The chain links TRBV2 to TRBJ1-5; possible D gene TRBD1, 5 bases. V was shortened by 8 bases and J by 7 bases, with 15 bases between the two germline ends. The CDR3 covers 13 residues. Germline V gives CDR1 SNHLY, CDR2 FYNNEI. The CDR3 sequence: CASDWGKGQPQHF. The CDR3 DNA reads TGTGCCAGCGACTGGGGTAAGGGGCAGCCCCAGCATTTT.

The rearrangement joins TRBV6-1 to TRBJ1-2; 8 bases fit TRBD1. V lost 3 bases, J lost 5 bases, and 11 bases stayed unmatched. Germline CDR1 and CDR2: MNHNS and SASEGT. This CDR3 is built from 16 residues. The CDR3 nucleotides read TGTGCCAGCAGTGATGTAGGGACAGGTGACTATTATGGCTACACCTTC. Translating gives CASSDVGTGDYYGYTF.

This chain uses TRBV4-3 with TRBJ2-7, with 10 nucleotides matching TRBD1. The CDR3 is made up of 14 amino acids. With V trimmed by 6 bases and J by 2 bases, 4 bases remained unmatched. Germline V gene lookup returns CDR1 LGHNA and CDR2 YSLEER. The CDR3 loop is CASRKGQGAYEQYF. The CDR3, as DNA: TGCGCCAGCAGGAAAGGACAGGGGGCCTACGAGCAGTACTTC.

This rearrangement joins TRBV7-2 to TRBJ2-1; D remains unclear. V was trimmed by 2 bases and J by 4 bases, leaving 6 bases between them. Germline V gene sequence: CDR1 SGHTA, CDR2 FQGNSA. The CDR3 length is 13 residues. CDR3 amino acids: CASSLNSYNEQFF. For the CDR3, the DNA is TGTGCCAGCAGCTTAAATTCGTACAATGAGCAGTTCTTC.

The rearrangement uses TRBV13 and TRBJ2-7, with D tentatively TRBD2 (7 bases). This CDR3 contains 15 residues. V lost 1 base and J 3 bases, leaving 13 bases between the germline ends. CDR1 and CDR2 from the germline V gene are PRHDT and FYEKMQ (reference sequence). The CDR3 nucleotides read TGTGCCAGCAGCTTAGTGGGGGCGGGGGACTACGAGCAGTACTTC. This gives the protein CASSLVGAGDYEQYF.

This chain joins TRBV6-4 and TRBJ1-2; D is unclear. The V gene lost 8 bases and the J gene lost 6 bases, with 19 bases spanning the gap. The CDR3 extends over 14 amino acids. The V gene's germline CDR1 is MRHNA and CDR2 SNTAGT. In DNA, the CDR3 is TGTGCCAGCGCAAGACCAGTGATGCCCGATGGCTACACCTTC. It translates to CASARPVMPDGYTF.

The table lists this clone with a count of one. CDR3 in DNA: TGTGCCAGCAGCCAAGGGACTAGTCTTGGGGAGACCCAGTACTTC. Translated: CASSQGTSLGETQYF. The V call is TRBV7-9, the J call TRBJ2-5; 8 bases are shared with TRBD2. With 5 bases clipped from V and 5 bases from J, the junction kept 10 bases outside the gene matches. The CDR3 length is 15 residues. Germline assignment: CDR1 SEHNR and CDR2 FQNEAQ (reference sequence).

The chain couples TRBV7-2 to TRBJ1-5; D remains unclear. The V end was cut by 3 bases, the J end by 5 bases, with 8 bases between. Germline CDR1 and CDR2: SGHTA and FQGNSA. CDR3 length: 13 residues. The CDR3 loop reads CASSLADYQPQHF. CDR3 sequence (DNA): TGTGCCAGCAGCTTGGCGGACTATCAGCCCCAGCATTTT.